This TCR beta chain was observed in a study of T cell repertoires and Cas9 in healthy adults. As for the study in general: CD4 and CD8 compartments: SpCas9-reactive T cells profiled for potency, cytotoxicity, lineage. The study's findings and limits: In vitro, SpCas9-reactive Tregs were reported to curb effector T cell proliferation and function.

Worth noting for this clone: As yet, its antigen is unknown.

V shed 6 bases and J shed 4 bases, with 19 bases lying between them. Germline V gene sequence: CDR1 SNHLY, CDR2 FYNNEI. The CDR3 is 16 amino acids. Method: immunoSEQ multiplex PCR; TCRdb's copy keeps in-frame clones and lacks some. The repertoire holds about 22,000 clones, with around 90% as singletons. The sequence came from a human donor in good health. V gene TRBV2 combines with J gene TRBJ2-1; D might be TRBD2 (5 bases). The sample taken for sequencing was CD4+ effector T cells (CD127+, CD25-, CD137-, CD154-) from PBMCs; culture status not recorded. CDR3 DNA: TGTGCCAGCAGACCTCGGACTCTCCTCCTGTACAATGAGCAGTTCTTC. This sequence encodes CASRPRTLLLYNEQFF.